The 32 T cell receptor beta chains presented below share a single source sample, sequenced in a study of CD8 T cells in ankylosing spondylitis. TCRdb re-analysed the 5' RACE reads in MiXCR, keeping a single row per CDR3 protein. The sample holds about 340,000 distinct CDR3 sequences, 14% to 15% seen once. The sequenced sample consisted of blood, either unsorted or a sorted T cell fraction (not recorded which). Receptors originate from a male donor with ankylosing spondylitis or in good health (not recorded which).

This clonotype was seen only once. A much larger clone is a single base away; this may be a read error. In DNA, the CDR3 is TGTGCCAGCAGCGCCGACAGTGGGAACACCGGGGAGCTGTTTTTT. Protein sequence: CASSADSGNTGELFF. The chain employs TRBV7-9 and TRBJ2-2; possibly TRBD1 for D (5 bases). Trimming stripped 5 bases from V and 1 base from J, with 11 bases between. Looked up from germline, CDR1 is SEHNR and CDR2 is FQNEAQ (reference sequence). The CDR3 sequence is 15 residues long.

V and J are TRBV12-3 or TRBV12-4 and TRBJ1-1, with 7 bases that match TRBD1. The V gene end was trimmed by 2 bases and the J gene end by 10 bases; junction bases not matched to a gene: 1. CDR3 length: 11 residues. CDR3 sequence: CASSLQGGAFF. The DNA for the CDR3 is TGTGCCAGCAGTTTACAGGGGGGAGCTTTCTTT.

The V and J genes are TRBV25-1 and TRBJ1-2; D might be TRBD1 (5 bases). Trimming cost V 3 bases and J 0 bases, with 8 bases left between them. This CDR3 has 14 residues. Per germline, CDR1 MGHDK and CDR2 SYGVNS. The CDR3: CASSDWGANYGYTF. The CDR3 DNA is TGTGCCAGCAGTGATTGGGGGGCTAACTATGGCTACACCTTC.

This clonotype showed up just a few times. The CDR3 here is CASSSVTDLEAFF. The DNA of the CDR3 is TGTGCCAGCAGTTCCGTGACAGACCTTGAAGCTTTCTTT. The J gene is TRBJ1-1, the V gene TRBV12-3 or TRBV12-4; weak D call: TRBD1 (5 bases). The CDR3 extends over 13 amino acids. V lost 4 bases and J 7 bases, leaving 13 bases between the germline ends.

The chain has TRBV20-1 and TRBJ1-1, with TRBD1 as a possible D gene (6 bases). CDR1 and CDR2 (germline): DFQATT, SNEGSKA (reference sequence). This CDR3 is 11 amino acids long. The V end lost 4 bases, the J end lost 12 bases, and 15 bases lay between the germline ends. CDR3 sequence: CSATTGLRPFF. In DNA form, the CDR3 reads TGCAGTGCTACCACAGGGTTGCGTCCTTTCTTT.

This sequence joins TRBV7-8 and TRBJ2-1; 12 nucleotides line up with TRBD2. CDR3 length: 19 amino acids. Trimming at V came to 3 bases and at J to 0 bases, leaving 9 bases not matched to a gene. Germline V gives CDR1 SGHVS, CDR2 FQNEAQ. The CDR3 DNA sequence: TGTGCCAGCAGCTTCCTGACTAGCGGGGGAGGGGGCTCCTACAATGAGCAGTTCTTC. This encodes CASSFLTSGGGGSYNEQFF.

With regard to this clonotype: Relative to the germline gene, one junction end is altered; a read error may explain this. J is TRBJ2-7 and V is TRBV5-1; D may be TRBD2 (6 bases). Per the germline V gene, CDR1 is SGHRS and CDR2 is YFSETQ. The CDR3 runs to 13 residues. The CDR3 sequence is CASSLAGDWKHYF. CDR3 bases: TGCGCCAGCAGCTTGGCCGGGGACTGGAAGCATTACTTC. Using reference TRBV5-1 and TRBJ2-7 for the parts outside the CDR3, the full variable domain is KAGVTQTPRYLIKTRGQQVTLSCSPISGHRSVSWYQQTPGQGLQFLFEYFSETQRNKGNFPGRFSGRQFSNSRSEMNVSTLELGDSALYLCASSLAGDWKHYFGPGTRLTVT.

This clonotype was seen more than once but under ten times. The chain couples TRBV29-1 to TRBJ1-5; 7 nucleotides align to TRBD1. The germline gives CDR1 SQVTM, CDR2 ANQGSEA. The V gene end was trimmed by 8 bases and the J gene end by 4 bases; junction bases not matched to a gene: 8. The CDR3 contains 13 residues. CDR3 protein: CSIRQGVNQPQHF. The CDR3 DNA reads TGCAGCATCCGACAGGGTGTAAATCAGCCCCAGCATTTT.

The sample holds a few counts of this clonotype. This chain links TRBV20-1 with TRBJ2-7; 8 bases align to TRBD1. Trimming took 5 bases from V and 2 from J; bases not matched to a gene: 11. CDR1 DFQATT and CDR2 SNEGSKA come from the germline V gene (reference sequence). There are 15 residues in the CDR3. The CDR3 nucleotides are TGCAGTGCTCTAGAGGGTGAGACAGGGGCCTACGAGCAGTACTTC. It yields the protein CSALEGETGAYEQYF.

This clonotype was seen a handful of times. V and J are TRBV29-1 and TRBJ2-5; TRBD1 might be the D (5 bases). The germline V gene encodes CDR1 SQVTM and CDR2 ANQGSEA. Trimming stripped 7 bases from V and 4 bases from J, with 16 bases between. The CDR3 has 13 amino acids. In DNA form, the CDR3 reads TGCAGCGCCCAGGGTGCACTCGGAGAGACCCAGTACTTC. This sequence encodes CSAQGALGETQYF. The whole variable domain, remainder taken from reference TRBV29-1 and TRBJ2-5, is SAVISQKPSRDICQRGTSLTIQCQVDSQVTMMFWYRQQPGQSLTLIATANQGSEATYESGFVIDKFPISRPNLTFSTLTVSNMSPEDSSIYLCSAQGALGETQYFGPGTRLLVL.

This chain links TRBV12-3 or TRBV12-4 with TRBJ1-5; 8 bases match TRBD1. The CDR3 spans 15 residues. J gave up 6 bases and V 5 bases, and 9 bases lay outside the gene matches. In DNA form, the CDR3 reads TGTGCCAGCAGTCTCCAGGGGGCGGCGGGTCAGCCCCAGCATTTT. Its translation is CASSLQGAAGQPQHF.

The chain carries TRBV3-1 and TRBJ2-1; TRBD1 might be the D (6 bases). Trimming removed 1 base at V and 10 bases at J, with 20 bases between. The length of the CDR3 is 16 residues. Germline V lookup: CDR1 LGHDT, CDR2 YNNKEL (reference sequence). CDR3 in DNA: TGTGCCAGCAGCCAAGGATGGGACAAATTTACAAGGGAGCAGTTCTTC. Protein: CASSQGWDKFTREQFF.

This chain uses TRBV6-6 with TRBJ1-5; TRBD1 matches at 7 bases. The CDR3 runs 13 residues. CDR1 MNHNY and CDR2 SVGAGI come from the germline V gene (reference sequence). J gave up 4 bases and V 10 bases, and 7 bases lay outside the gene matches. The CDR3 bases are TGTGCCATTCGGGACAGCCTGAATCAGCCCCAGCATTTT. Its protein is CAIRDSLNQPQHF.

CDR3 loop: CASSRTGYTDTQYF. In DNA form, the CDR3 reads TGTGCCAGCAGCCGTACGGGATACACAGATACGCAGTATTTT. The rearrangement joins TRBV7-9 to TRBJ2-3; a possible D gene is TRBD2 (5 bases). V was cut by 5 bases and J by 2 bases, with 11 bases left in between. In germline, CDR1 is SEHNR, CDR2 FQNEAQ (reference sequence). This CDR3 comprises 14 residues.

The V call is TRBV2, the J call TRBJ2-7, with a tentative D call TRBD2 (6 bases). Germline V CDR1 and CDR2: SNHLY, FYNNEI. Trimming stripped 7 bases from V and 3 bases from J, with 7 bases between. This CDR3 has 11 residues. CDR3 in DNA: TGTGCCAGCACGGGGGACTACGAGCAGTACTTC. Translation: CASTGDYEQYF.

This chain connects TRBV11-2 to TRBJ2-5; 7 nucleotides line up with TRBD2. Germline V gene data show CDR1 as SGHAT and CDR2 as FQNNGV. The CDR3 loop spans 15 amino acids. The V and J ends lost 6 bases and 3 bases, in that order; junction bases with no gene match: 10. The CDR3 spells CASSSWRGNEETQYF. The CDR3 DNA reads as TGTGCCAGCAGTAGTTGGCGGGGGAATGAAGAGACCCAGTACTTC.

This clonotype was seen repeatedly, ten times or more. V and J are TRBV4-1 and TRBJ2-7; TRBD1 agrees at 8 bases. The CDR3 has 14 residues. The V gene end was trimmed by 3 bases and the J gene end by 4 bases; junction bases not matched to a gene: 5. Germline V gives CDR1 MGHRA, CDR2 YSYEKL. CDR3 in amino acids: CASSQARQGYEQYF. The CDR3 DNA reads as TGCGCCAGCAGCCAGGCCAGACAGGGGTACGAGCAGTACTTC.

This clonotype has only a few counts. This chain's CDR3 is CASSETSGRNEQFF. CDR3 DNA sequence: TGTGCCAGCAGCGAGACTAGCGGGAGAAATGAGCAGTTCTTC. The chain recombines TRBV9 with TRBJ2-1; 12 nucleotides agree with TRBD2. The length of the CDR3 is 14 residues. V was clipped by 3 bases and J by 7 bases; unmatched bases: 2. CDR1 and CDR2 from the germline V gene are SGDLS and YYNGEE.

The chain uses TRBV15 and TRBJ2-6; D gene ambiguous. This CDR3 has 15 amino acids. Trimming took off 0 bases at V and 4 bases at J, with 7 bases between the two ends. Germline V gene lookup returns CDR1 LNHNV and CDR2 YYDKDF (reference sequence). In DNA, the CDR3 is TGTGCCACCAGCAGAGATTCGCCGGGGGCCAACGTCCTGACTTTC. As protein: CATSRDSPGANVLTF.

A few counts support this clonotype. The chain's CDR3 is CASSPTGINSNQPQHF. The CDR3 coding sequence is TGTGCCAGCTCACCAACAGGGATTAATAGCAATCAGCCCCAGCATTTT. This chain joins TRBV18 and TRBJ1-5; weak D call: TRBD1 (6 bases). Germline-derived CDR1 and CDR2 are KGHSH and LQKENI. The CDR3 totals 16 residues. V lost 2 bases to trimming and J lost 0 bases, with 11 bases between them.

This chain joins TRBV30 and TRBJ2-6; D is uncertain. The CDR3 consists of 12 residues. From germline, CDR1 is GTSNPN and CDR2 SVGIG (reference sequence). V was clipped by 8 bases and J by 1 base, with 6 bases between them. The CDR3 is CADGSGANVLTF. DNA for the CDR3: TGTGCCGACGGGTCTGGGGCCAACGTCCTGACTTTC. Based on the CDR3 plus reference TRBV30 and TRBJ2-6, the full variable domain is SQTIHQWPATLVQPVGSPLSLECTVEGTSNPNLYWYRQAAGRGLQLLFYSVGIGQISSEVPQNLSASRPQDRQFILSSKKLLLSDSGFYLCADGSGANVLTFGAGSRLTVL.

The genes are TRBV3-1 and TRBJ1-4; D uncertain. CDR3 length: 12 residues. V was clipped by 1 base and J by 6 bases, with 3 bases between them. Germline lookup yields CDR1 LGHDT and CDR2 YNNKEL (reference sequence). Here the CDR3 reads CASSQVDEKLFF. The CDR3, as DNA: TGTGCCAGCAGCCAAGTAGATGAAAAACTGTTTTTT.

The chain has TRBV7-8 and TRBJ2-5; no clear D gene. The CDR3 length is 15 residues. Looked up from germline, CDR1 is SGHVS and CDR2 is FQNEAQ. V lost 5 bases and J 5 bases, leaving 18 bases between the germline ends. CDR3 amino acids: CASSPRRALGETQYF. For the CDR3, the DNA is TGTGCCAGCAGCCCCCGACGGGCTCTAGGGGAGACCCAGTACTTC.

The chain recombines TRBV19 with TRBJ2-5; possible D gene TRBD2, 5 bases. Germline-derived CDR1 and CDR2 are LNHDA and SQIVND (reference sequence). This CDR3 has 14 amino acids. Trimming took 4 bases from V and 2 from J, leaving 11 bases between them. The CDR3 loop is CASSSWGAQETQYF. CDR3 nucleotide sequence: TGTGCCAGTAGTAGTTGGGGAGCACAAGAGACCCAGTACTTC. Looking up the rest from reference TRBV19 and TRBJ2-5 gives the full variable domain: DGGITQSPKYLFRKEGQNVTLSCEQNLNHDAMYWYRQDPGQGLRLIYYSQIVNDFQKGDIAEGYSVSREKKESFPLTVTSAQKNPTAFYLCASSSWGAQETQYFGPGTRLLVL.

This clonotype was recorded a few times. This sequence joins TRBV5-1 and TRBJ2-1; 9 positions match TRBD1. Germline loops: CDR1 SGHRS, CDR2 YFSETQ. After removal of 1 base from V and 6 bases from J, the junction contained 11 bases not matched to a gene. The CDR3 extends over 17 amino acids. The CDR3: CASSLTTPGQGSNEQFF. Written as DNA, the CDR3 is TGCGCCAGCAGCTTGACGACACCGGGACAGGGTAGCAATGAGCAGTTCTTC.

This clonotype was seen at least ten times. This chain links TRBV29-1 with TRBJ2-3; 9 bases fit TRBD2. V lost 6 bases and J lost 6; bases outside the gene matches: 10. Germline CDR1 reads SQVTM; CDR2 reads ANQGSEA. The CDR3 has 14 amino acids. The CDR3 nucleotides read TGCAGCGTCCTACTAGCGGGCCCACGGGATACGCAGTATTTT. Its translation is CSVLLAGPRDTQYF.

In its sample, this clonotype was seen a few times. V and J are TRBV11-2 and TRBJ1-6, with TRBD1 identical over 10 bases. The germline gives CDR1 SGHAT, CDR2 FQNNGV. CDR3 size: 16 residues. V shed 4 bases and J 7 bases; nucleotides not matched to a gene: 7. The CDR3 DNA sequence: TGTGCCAGCAGCTCGATTAGGGACAGGGGAAATTCACCCCTCCACTTT. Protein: CASSSIRDRGNSPLHF.

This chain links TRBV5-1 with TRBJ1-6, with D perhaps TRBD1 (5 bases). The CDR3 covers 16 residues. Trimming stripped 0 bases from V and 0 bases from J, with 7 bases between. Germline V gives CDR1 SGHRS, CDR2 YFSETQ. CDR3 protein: CASSLGDFSYNSPLHF. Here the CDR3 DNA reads TGCGCCAGCAGCTTGGGGGACTTCTCCTATAATTCACCCCTCCACTTT.

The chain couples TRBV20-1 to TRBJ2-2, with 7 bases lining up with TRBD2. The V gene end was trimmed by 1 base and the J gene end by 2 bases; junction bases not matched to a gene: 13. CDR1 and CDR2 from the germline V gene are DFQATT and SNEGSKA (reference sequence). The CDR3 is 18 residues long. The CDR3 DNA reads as TGCAGTGCTAGAGTCGGACCAGGCCTAGCGGATAACACCGGGGAGCTGTTTTTT. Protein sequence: CSARVGPGLADNTGELFF.

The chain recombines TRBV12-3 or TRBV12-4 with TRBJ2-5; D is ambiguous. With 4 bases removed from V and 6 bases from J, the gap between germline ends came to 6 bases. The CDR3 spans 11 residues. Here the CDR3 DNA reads TGTGCCAGCAGTTCCTCGCAGACCCAGTACTTC. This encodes CASSSSQTQYF.

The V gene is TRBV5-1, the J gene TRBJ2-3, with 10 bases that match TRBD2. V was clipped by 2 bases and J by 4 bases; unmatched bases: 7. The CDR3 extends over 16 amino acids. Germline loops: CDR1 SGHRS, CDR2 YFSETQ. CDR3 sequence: CASSFSSGGAADTQYF. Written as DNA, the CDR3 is TGCGCCAGCAGCTTTTCGAGCGGGGGGGCGGCAGATACGCAGTATTTT.

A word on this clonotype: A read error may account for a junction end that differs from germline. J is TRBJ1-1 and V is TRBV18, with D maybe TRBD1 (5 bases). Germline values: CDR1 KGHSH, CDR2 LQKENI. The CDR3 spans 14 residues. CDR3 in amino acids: CASSPQVQNTEAFF. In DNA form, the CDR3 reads TGTGCCAGCTCTCCACAGGTGCAAAACACTGAAGCTTTCTTT. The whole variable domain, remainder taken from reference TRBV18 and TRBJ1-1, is NAGVMQNPRHLVRRRGQEARLRCSPMKGHSHVYWYRQLPEEGLKFMVYLQKENIIDESGMPKERFSAEFPKEGPSILRIQQVVRGDSAAYFCASSPQVQNTEAFFGQGTRLTVV.